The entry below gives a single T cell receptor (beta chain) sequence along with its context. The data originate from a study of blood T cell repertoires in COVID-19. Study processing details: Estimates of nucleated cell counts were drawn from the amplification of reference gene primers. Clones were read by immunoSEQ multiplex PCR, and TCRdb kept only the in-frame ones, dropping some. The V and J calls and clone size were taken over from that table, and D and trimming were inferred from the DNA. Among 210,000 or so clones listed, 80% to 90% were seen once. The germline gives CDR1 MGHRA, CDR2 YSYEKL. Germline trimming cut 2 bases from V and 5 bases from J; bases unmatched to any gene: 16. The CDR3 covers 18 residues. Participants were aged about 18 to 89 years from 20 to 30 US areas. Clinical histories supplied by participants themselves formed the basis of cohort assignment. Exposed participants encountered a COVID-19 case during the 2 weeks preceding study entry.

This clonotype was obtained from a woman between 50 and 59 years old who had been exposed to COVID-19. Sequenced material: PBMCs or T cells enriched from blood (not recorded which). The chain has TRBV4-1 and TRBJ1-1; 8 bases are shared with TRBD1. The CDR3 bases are TGCGCCAGCAGCCAATTAGTCGCGGCAGGGGGCCGGGAGACTGAAGCTTTCTTT. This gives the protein CASSQLVAAGGRETEAFF.